These T cell receptor beta chains were read from a single sample in a study of blood T cells in healthy people across ages. One entry per CDR3 protein results from TCRdb running MiXCR on the 5' RACE reads. The sample yields 1.2 million to 1.5 million distinct CDR3 sequences, around 39% seen once. Sequenced: blood. The receptors shown here come from a woman younger than 35 in good health. CDR3s include the opening cysteine and the closing phenylalanine or tryptophan. The D gene is left open where the match is weak. Not every row has a clone size; where given, it reads once, few, many or a size class.

d_call | clone_size | j_call | v_call | cdr3_aa | cdr3_nt
TRBD2 | NA | TRBJ2-3 | TRBV30 | CAWSGRAGGADTQYF | TGTGCCTGGAGTGGGCGAGCGGGAGGAGCAGATACGCAGTATTTT
NA | NA | TRBJ2-1 | TRBV6-5 | CASKTAPLASYNEQFF | TGTGCCAGTAAGACAGCTCCTCTGGCCTCCTACAATGAGCAGTTCTTC
NA | few | TRBJ1-5 | TRBV7-2 | CASSSGRDQPQHF | TGTGCCAGCAGCTCGGGGCGGGATCAGCCCCAGCATTTT
NA | NA | TRBJ2-5 | TRBV7-9 | CASSPGIEPRGLEQYF | TGTGCCAGCAGCCCCGGAATAGAACCCAGGGGTCTGGAGCAGTACTTC
TRBD2 | NA | TRBJ2-3 | TRBV7-2 | CASRTGTSGTFSPTDTQYF | TGTGCCAGCAGGACCGGGACTAGCGGGACCTTCTCCCCCACAGATACGCAGTATTTT
NA | once | TRBJ2-5 | TRBV5-1 | CASSFGLVGAFQETQYF | TGCGCCAGCAGCTTCGGACTAGTGGGGGCCTTCCAAGAGACCCAGTACTTC
NA | few | TRBJ2-4 | TRBV6-6 | CASKDPGSGEQYF | TGTGCCAGCAAGGATCCCGGGTCAGGAGAGCAGTACTTC
NA | few | TRBJ2-1 | TRBV28 | CASSLSWRVNEQFF | TGTGCCAGCAGTTTATCTTGGAGGGTAAATGAGCAGTTCTTC
TRBD1 | NA | TRBJ1-2 | TRBV6-6 | CASGTDLGYTF | TGTGCCAGCGGGACAGACCTTGGCTACACCTTC
NA | NA | TRBJ2-1 | TRBV29-1 | CSVEMGLRASANEQFF | TGCAGCGTTGAAATGGGGTTACGGGCCTCCGCGAATGAGCAGTTCTTC
NA | NA | TRBJ1-4 | TRBV9 | CASSATAGFRLANEKLFF | TGTGCCAGCAGCGCAACGGCAGGGTTTCGTCTGGCTAATGAAAAACTGTTTTTT
NA | NA | TRBJ1-1 | TRBV7-9 | CASSFVDGYTEAFF | TGTGCCAGCAGCTTTGTAGACGGCTACACTGAAGCTTTCTTT
TRBD1 | NA | TRBJ1-1 | TRBV7-3 | CASSDPGQGSFF | TGTGCCAGCAGCGACCCGGGACAGGGCTCTTTCTTT
TRBD1 | NA | TRBJ2-3 | TRBV30 | CAWSTGTGGTDTQYF | TGTGCCTGGAGTACCGGGACAGGGGGAACAGATACGCAGTATTTT
TRBD2 | NA | TRBJ2-5 | TRBV10-3 | CAISGSGGLSTETQYF | TGTGCCATCAGTGGGAGCGGGGGGTTATCAACAGAGACCCAGTACTTC
NA | NA | TRBJ2-3 | TRBV3-1 | CASSTAHTQYF | TGTGCCAGCAGCACCGCCCATACGCAGTATTTT
TRBD1 | NA | TRBJ2-5 | TRBV28 | CASSTPGTGAETQYF | TGTGCCAGCAGTACTCCCGGGACAGGGGCGGAGACCCAGTACTTC
NA | few | TRBJ2-7 | TRBV18 | CASSARDIPYEQYF | TGTGCCAGCTCAGCCCGGGACATACCCTACGAGCAGTACTTC
NA | NA | TRBJ1-2 | TRBV12-3/TRBV12-4 | CASSFSIGAGYTF | TGTGCCAGCAGTTTCTCCATTGGGGCTGGCTACACCTTC
TRBD1 | few | TRBJ1-2 | TRBV5-1 | CASRAGTATTHYGYTF | TGCGCCAGCAGAGCCGGGACAGCCACTACTCACTATGGCTACACCTTC
NA | once | TRBJ2-3 | TRBV2 | CASSGRPLPDTQYF | TGTGCCAGCAGCGGACGTCCGCTTCCAGATACGCAGTATTTT
NA | NA | TRBJ2-5 | TRBV6-1 | CAGTRTRWEDLSEQYF | TGTGCCGGCACAAGGACCAGATGGGAAGACCTGAGTGAGCAGTACTTC
TRBD2 | NA | TRBJ2-7 | TRBV7-2 | CASSLRGTSSSNEQYF | TGTGCCAGCAGCCTCCGAGGGACTAGTTCCTCCAACGAGCAGTACTTC
TRBD1 | NA | TRBJ1-5 | TRBV6-5 | CASSYPARTGQGSDQPQHF | TGTGCCAGCAGTTACCCAGCTAGAACGGGACAGGGGAGCGATCAGCCCCAGCATTTT
NA | NA | TRBJ2-1 | TRBV29-1 | CSTTDTYNEQFF | TGCAGCACAACAGACACTTACAATGAGCAGTTCTTC
TRBD2 | NA | TRBJ2-7 | TRBV10-3 | CATSSGLAGVGYEQYF | TGTGCCACCAGCTCGGGACTAGCGGGAGTTGGGTACGAGCAGTACTTC
NA | once | TRBJ2-5 | TRBV14 | CASSQDRGRTQETQYF | TGTGCCAGCAGCCAAGACCGAGGCAGGACCCAAGAGACCCAGTACTTC
TRBD1 | NA | TRBJ1-2 | TRBV4-1 | CASSQPIGTGINYGYTF | TGCGCCAGCAGCCAACCAATCGGGACAGGGATTAACTATGGCTACACCTTC
NA | NA | TRBJ2-3 | TRBV20-1 | CSARSDWALGDTQYF | TGCAGTGCCCGTTCGGACTGGGCCCTGGGCGATACGCAGTATTTT
NA | NA | TRBJ2-1 | TRBV5-1 | CASSPDGSTYNEQFF | TGCGCCAGCAGCCCGGACGGTAGCACCTACAATGAGCAGTTCTTC
TRBD1 | NA | TRBJ2-3 | TRBV6-5 | CASSYSNTGTGGTDTQYF | TGTGCCAGCAGTTACTCAAACACCGGGACAGGGGGCACAGATACGCAGTATTTT
NA | NA | TRBJ2-1 | TRBV4-2 | CASSPLQAGSSYNEQFF | TGTGCCAGCAGCCCCCTTCAGGCGGGGAGCTCCTACAATGAGCAGTTCTTC
TRBD2 | NA | TRBJ2-5 | TRBV2 | CASSGRSGVQETQYF | TGTGCCAGCAGTGGGCGTAGCGGGGTCCAAGAGACCCAGTACTTC
NA | NA | TRBJ2-5 | TRBV12-3/TRBV12-4 | CASSVGGPEETQYF | TGTGCCAGCAGTGTGGGGGGCCCAGAAGAGACCCAGTACTTC
TRBD1 | NA | TRBJ1-1 | TRBV12-3/TRBV12-4 | CASSSKDRGSTEAFF | TGTGCCAGCAGTTCCAAAGACAGGGGATCTACTGAAGCTTTCTTT
TRBD2 | few | TRBJ2-1 | TRBV20-1 | CSARGPGLAGSYNEQFF | TGCAGTGCTAGAGGTCCGGGACTAGCCGGCTCCTACAATGAGCAGTTCTTC
TRBD2 | NA | TRBJ2-6 | TRBV7-8 | CASSLENPGLAGATGANVLTF | TGTGCCAGCAGCTTAGAAAATCCGGGACTAGCGGGAGCCACTGGGGCCAACGTCCTGACTTTC
TRBD1 | NA | TRBJ1-5 | TRBV23-1 | CASSHHDRGLGNQPQHF | TGCGCCAGCAGTCACCACGACAGGGGGCTTGGCAATCAGCCCCAGCATTTT
NA | NA | TRBJ2-2 | TRBV3-1 | CASSQAQGPGELFF | TGTGCCAGCAGCCAGGCGCAGGGGCCCGGGGAGCTGTTTTTT
TRBD1 | NA | TRBJ2-7 | TRBV11-2 | CASRGTGGHEQYF | TGTGCCAGCAGGGGGACAGGGGGTCACGAGCAGTACTTC
NA | few | TRBJ1-2 | TRBV6-5 | CASSYGGGRGYTF | TGTGCCAGCAGTTACGGGGGTGGAAGGGGCTACACCTTC
NA | few | TRBJ2-4 | TRBV9 | CASSVAPSPAKNIQYF | TGTGCCAGCAGCGTAGCTCCTAGTCCAGCCAAAAACATTCAGTACTTC
NA | NA | TRBJ2-6 | TRBV2 | CASSGDSVGANVLTF | TGTGCCAGCAGTGGAGACAGCGTTGGGGCCAACGTCCTGACTTTC
TRBD2 | once | TRBJ2-3 | TRBV7-3 | CASSTSSGGANTQYF | TGTGCCAGCAGCACCTCTAGCGGGGGGGCGAATACGCAGTATTTT
TRBD2 | NA | TRBJ2-7 | TRBV29-1 | CSVALRAGVYEQYF | TGCAGCGTTGCTCTACGAGCGGGAGTCTACGAGCAGTACTTC
NA | NA | TRBJ1-5 | TRBV10-2 | CASSVRDILFGQPQHF | TGCGCCAGCAGTGTCCGGGACATATTATTTGGTCAGCCCCAGCATTTT
NA | NA | TRBJ2-6 | TRBV7-8 | CASSLRQHAIAGANVLTF | TGTGCCAGCAGCTTAAGGCAGCATGCGATCGCTGGGGCCAACGTCCTGACTTTC
TRBD2 | few | TRBJ2-3 | TRBV2 | CASKAGGTDTQYF | TGTGCCAGCAAGGCGGGGGGCACAGATACGCAGTATTTT
TRBD1 | NA | TRBJ2-3 | TRBV12-3/TRBV12-4 | CASSLQGGLGDTQYF | TGTGCCAGCAGTCTACAGGGGGGACTCGGAGATACGCAGTATTTT
TRBD2 | few | TRBJ2-2 | TRBV11-1 | CASSFLAGEVTGELFF | TGTGCCAGCAGCTTCCTAGCGGGAGAGGTCACCGGGGAGCTGTTTTTT
NA | few | TRBJ2-7 | TRBV5-1 | CASSQEHEQYF | TGCGCCAGCAGCCAAGAACACGAGCAGTACTTC
TRBD2 | few | TRBJ2-1 | TRBV20-1 | CSARIGTSGKSSYNEQFF | TGCAGTGCTCGAATTGGGACTAGCGGGAAAAGCTCCTACAATGAGCAGTTCTTC
NA | NA | TRBJ2-7 | TRBV27 | CASSFSPGPRVYEQYF | TGTGCCAGCAGTTTCAGTCCGGGACCGAGGGTTTACGAGCAGTACTTC
NA | NA | TRBJ2-3 | TRBV5-6 | CASSLEASNGDADTQYF | TGTGCCAGCAGCTTGGAGGCGAGTAACGGGGACGCAGATACGCAGTATTTT
TRBD1 | NA | TRBJ1-4 | TRBV5-1 | CASSGDSQNEKLFF | TGCGCCAGCAGCGGGGACAGCCAAAATGAAAAACTGTTTTTT